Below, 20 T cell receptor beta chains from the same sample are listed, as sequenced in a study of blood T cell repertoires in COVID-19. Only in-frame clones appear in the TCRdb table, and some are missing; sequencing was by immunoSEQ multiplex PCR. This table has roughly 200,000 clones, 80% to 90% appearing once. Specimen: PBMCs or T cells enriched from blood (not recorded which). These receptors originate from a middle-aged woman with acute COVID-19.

For the CDR3, the DNA is TGTGCCACCTTTAGCGGGAGACGGACAGATACGCAGTATTTT. As protein: CATFSGRRTDTQYF. The chain has TRBV28 and TRBJ2-3, with 9 nucleotides matching TRBD2. V trimming: 10 bases; J trimming: 3 bases; junction bases outside the gene matches: 8. The length of the CDR3 is 14 residues. Looked up from germline, CDR1 is MDHEN and CDR2 is SYDVKM.

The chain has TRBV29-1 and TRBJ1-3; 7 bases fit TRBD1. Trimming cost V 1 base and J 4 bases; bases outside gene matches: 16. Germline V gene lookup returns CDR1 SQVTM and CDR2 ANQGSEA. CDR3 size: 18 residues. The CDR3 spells CSVEGVRTGALAGNTIYF. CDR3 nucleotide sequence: TGCAGCGTTGAAGGGGTGAGAACAGGGGCCTTGGCAGGAAACACCATATATTTT.

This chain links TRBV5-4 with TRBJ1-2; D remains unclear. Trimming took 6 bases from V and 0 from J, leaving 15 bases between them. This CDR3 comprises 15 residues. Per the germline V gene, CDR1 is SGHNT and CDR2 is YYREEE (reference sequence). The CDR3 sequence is CASTGGSLPNYGYTF. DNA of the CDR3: TGTGCCAGCACCGGAGGTAGCCTACCTAACTATGGCTACACCTTC.

In DNA form, the CDR3 reads TGTGCCAGCAGTACCCGGGACAGCTTCTACGAGCAGTACTTC. It yields the protein CASSTRDSFYEQYF. The gene calls are TRBV6-5 and TRBJ2-7; 7 bases match TRBD1. The V gene end was trimmed by 5 bases and the J gene end by 3 bases; junction bases not matched to a gene: 7. Per the germline V gene, CDR1 is MNHEY and CDR2 is SVGAGI. The CDR3 length is 14 residues.

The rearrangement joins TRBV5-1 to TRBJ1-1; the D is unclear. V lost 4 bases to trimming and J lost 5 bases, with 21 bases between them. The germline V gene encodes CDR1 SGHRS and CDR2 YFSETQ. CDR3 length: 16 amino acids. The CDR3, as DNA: TGCGCCAGCAGCCACGACCCCCGGACGGGCGGGACTGAAGCTTTCTTT. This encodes CASSHDPRTGGTEAFF. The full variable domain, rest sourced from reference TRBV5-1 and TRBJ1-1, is KAGVTQTPRYLIKTRGQQVTLSCSPISGHRSVSWYQQTPGQGLQFLFEYFSETQRNKGNFPGRFSGRQFSNSRSEMNVSTLELGDSALYLCASSHDPRTGGTEAFFGQGTRLTVV.

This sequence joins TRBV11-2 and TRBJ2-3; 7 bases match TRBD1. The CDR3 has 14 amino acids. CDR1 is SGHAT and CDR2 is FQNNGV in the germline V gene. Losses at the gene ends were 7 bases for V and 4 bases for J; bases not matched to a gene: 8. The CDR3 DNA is TGTGCCAGCACCCCCGACAGGGCGGCAGATACGCAGTATTTT. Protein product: CASTPDRAADTQYF.

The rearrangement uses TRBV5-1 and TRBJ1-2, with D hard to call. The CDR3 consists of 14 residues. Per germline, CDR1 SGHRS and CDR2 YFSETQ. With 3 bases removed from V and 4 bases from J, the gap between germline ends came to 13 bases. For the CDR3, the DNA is TGCGCCAGCAGCTCCCCCGAGGAAGGCTATGGCTACACCTTC. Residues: CASSSPEEGYGYTF.

The CDR3 bases are TGTGCCACCAGTGATTTAGCCCCCCAAGAGACCCAGTACTTC. Its protein product is CATSDLAPQETQYF. The V call is TRBV24-1, the J call TRBJ2-5; D remains ambiguous. CDR3 length: 14 amino acids. Per the germline V gene, CDR1 is KGHDR and CDR2 is SFDVKD. Between the trimmed V and J ends, which lost 1 base and 1 base, there was a span of 6 bases.

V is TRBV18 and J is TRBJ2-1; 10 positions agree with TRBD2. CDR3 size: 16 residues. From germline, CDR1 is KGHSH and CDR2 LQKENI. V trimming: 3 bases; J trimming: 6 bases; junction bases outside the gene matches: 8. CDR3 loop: CASSPQSGRAGNEQFF. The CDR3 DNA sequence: TGTGCCAGCTCACCCCAGAGCGGGAGGGCGGGCAATGAGCAGTTCTTC.

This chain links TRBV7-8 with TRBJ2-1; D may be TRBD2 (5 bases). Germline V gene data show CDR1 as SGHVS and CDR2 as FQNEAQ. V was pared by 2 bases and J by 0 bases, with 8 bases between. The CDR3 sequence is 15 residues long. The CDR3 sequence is CASSLRAGSYNEQFF. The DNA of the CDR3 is TGTGCCAGCAGCTTAAGGGCGGGCTCCTACAATGAGCAGTTCTTC. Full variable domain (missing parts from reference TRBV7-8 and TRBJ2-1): GAGVSQSPRYKVAKRGQDVALRCDPISGHVSLFWYQQALGQGPEFLTYFQNEAQLDKSGLPSDRFFAERPEGSVSTLKIQRTQQEDSAVYLCASSLRAGSYNEQFFGPGTRLTVL.

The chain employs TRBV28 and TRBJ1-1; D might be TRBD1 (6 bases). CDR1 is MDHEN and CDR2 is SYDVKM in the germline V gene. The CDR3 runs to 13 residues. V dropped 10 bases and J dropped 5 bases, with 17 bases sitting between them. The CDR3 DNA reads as TGTGCCACCCTAATACAGGGCAGTACTGAAGCTTTCTTT. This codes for CATLIQGSTEAFF. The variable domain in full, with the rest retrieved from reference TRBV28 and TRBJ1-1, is DVKVTQSSRYLVKRTGEKVFLECVQDMDHENMFWYRQDPGLGLRLIYFSYDVKMKEKGDIPEGYSVSREKKERFSLILESASTNQTSMYLCATLIQGSTEAFFGQGTRLTVV.

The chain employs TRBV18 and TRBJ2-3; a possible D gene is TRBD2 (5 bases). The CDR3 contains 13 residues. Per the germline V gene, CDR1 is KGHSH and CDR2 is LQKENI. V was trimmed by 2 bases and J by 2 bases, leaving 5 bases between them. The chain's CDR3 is CASSPGLTDTQYF. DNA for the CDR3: TGTGCCAGCTCACCAGGACTCACAGATACGCAGTATTTT. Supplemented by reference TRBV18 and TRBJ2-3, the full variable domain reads NAGVMQNPRHLVRRRGQEARLRCSPMKGHSHVYWYRQLPEEGLKFMVYLQKENIIDESGMPKERFSAEFPKEGPSILRIQQVVRGDSAAYFCASSPGLTDTQYFGPGTRLTVL.

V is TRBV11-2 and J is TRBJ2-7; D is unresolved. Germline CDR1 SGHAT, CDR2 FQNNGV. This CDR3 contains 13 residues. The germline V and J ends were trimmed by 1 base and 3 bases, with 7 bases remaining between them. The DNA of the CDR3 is TGTGCCAGCAGCTTAGGTCCCGGCTACGAGCAGTACTTC. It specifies CASSLGPGYEQYF. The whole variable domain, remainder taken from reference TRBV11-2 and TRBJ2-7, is EAGVAQSPRYKIIEKRQSVAFWCNPISGHATLYWYQQILGQGPKLLIQFQNNGVVDDSQLPKDRFSAERLKGVDSTLKIQPAKLEDSAVYLCASSLGPGYEQYFGPGTRLTVT.

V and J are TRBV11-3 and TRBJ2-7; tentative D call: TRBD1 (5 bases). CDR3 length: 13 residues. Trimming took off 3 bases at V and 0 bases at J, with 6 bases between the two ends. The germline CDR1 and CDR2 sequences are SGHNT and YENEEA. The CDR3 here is CASSFDSSYEQYF. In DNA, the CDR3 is TGTGCCAGCAGCTTTGACAGCTCCTACGAGCAGTACTTC. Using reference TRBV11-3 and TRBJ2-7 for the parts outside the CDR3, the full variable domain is EAGVVQSPRYKIIEKKQPVAFWCNPISGHNTLYWYLQNLGQGPELLIRYENEEAVDDSQLPKDRFSAERLKGVDSTLKIQPAELGDSAVYLCASSFDSSYEQYFGPGTRLTVT.

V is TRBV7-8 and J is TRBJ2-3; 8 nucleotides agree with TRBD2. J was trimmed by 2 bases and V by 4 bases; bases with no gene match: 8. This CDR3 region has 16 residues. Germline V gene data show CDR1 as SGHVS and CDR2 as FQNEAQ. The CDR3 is CASSSSGTRTTDTQYF. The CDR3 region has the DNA TGTGCCAGCAGCTCCTCCGGGACTAGGACCACAGATACGCAGTATTTT.

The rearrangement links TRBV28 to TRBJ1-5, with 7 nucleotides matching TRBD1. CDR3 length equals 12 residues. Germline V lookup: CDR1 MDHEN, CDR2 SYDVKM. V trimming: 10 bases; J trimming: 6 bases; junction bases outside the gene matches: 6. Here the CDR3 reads CATTGSIQPQHF. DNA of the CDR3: TGTGCCACGACAGGGTCCATTCAGCCCCAGCATTTT.

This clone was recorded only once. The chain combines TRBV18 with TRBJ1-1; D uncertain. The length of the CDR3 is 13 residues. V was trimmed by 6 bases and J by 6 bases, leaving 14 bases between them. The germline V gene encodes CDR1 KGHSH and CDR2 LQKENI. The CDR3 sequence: CASSAGSWAEAFF. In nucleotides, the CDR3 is TGTGCCAGCTCCGCCGGGTCTTGGGCTGAAGCTTTCTTT. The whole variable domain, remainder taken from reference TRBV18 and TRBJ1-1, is NAGVMQNPRHLVRRRGQEARLRCSPMKGHSHVYWYRQLPEEGLKFMVYLQKENIIDESGMPKERFSAEFPKEGPSILRIQQVVRGDSAAYFCASSAGSWAEAFFGQGTRLTVV.

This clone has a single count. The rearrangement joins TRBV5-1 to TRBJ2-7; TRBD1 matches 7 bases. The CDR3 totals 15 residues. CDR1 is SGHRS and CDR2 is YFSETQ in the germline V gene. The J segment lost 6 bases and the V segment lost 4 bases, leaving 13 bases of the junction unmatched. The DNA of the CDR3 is TGCGCCAGCAGCAGCTTGGGTGCAGGGGGAACCGAGCAGTACTTC. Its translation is CASSSLGAGGTEQYF.

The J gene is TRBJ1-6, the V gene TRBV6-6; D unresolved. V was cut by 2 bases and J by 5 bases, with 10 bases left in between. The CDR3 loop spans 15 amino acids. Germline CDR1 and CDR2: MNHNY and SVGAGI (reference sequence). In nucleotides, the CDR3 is TGTGCCAGCAGTTACGGCACGATAAATAATTCACCCCTCCACTTT. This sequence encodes CASSYGTINNSPLHF.

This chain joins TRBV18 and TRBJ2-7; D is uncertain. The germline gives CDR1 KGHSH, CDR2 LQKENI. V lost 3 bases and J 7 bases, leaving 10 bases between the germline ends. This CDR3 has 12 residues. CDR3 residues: CASSPSVFEQYF. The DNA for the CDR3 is TGTGCCAGCTCACCCAGCGTCTTTGAGCAGTACTTC.